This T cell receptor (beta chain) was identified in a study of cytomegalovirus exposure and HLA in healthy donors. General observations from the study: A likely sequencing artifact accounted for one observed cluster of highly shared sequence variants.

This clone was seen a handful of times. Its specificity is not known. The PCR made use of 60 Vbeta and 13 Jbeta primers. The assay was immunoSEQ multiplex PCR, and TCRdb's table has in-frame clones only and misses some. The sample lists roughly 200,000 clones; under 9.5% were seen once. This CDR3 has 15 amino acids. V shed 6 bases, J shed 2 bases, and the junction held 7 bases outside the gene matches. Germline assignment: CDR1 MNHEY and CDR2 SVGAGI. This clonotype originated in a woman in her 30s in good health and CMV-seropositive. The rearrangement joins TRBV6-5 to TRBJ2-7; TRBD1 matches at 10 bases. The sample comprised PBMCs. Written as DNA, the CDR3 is TGTGCCAGCAGCAAAGCGGGACAGGGGACCTACGAGCAGTACTTC. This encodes CASSKAGQGTYEQYF.